Listed below are T cell receptor beta chains from one sample, sequenced in a study of T-cell memory formation after mild COVID-19. In TCRdb, the 5' RACE reads were re-called with MiXCR into one record per CDR3 protein. The top ten clones hold around 20% of a sample with around 310,000 distinct CDR3 sequences, approximately 22% of them seen once. Sequenced material: PBMCs or a T cell subset sorted from them (not recorded which). The receptors were gathered from a man younger than 30 who had mild COVID-19 (a few samples of this study predate the infection). Cell type and time point are not known. CDR3s include the opening cysteine and the closing phenylalanine or tryptophan. Each record gives: J gene, clone size, V gene, D gene, CDR3 protein, CDR3 DNA. A D gene is named only where the DNA matches it firmly. Clone size appears in some rows only: once, few, many, or a class for an expanded clone.

TRBJ2-5,.,TRBV29-1,TRBD1,CSVGDRGPETQYF,TGCAGCGTCGGGGACAGGGGACCTGAGACCCAGTACTTC
TRBJ2-5,.,TRBV4-1,.,CASSHHGPSSETQYF,TGCGCCAGCAGCCACCATGGACCTTCCAGTGAGACCCAGTACTTC
TRBJ2-3,.,TRBV14,.,CASSRSGGVTDTQYF,TGTGCCAGCAGCCGGAGTGGCGGGGTTACAGATACGCAGTATTTT
TRBJ1-5,.,TRBV7-3,TRBD1,CASSLNLGQGLSAQPQHF,TGTGCCAGCAGCTTAAATTTGGGACAGGGGTTAAGTGCTCAGCCCCAGCATTTT
TRBJ1-1,few,TRBV12-3/TRBV12-4,.,CASLTGTIATEAFF,TGTGCCTCCCTCACAGGGACAATCGCCACTGAAGCTTTCTTT
TRBJ1-2,few,TRBV11-2,.,CASSLGWDNYGYTF,TGTGCCAGCAGCTTAGGTTGGGATAACTATGGCTACACCTTC
TRBJ2-2,.,TRBV7-9,.,CASSKAAGCNGELFF,TGTGCCAGCAGCAAAGCAGCAGGGTGTAACGGGGAGCTGTTTTTT
TRBJ2-3,.,TRBV30,TRBD2,CAWQRGGNRDTQYF,TGTGCCTGGCAGCGGGGAGGAAACAGAGATACGCAGTATTTT
TRBJ2-1,few,TRBV6-2/TRBV6-3,.,CASRLQLLNEQFF,TGTGCCAGCAGACTCCAGCTACTCAATGAGCAGTTCTTC
TRBJ2-7,.,TRBV7-9,.,CASSANRVEEQYF,TGTGCCAGCAGCGCCAACAGGGTGGAGGAGCAGTACTTC